The source of this T cell receptor beta chain is a study of blood T cell repertoires in COVID-19. Profiled with immunoSEQ multiplex PCR; TCRdb holds only in-frame clones, not every one. In the table there are approximately 300,000 clones, 90% of which are singletons. Participants were placed into cohorts based on the clinical history they reported. What the recovered Cohort 3 donors had was two negative PCRs, clearance, or symptom resolution. The ends were cut back, 4 bases at V and 6 bases at J, with 18 bases in the middle. The CDR3 extends over 15 amino acids. Germline CDR1 MNHGY, CDR2 SVAAGI. The chain joins TRBV6-9 to TRBJ1-1; possibly TRBD1 for D (5 bases). This TCR was sampled from a man in his fifties or sixties who had recovered from COVID-19. Sequences were obtained from PBMCs or T cells enriched from blood (not recorded which). CDR3 protein: CASSWGDPRGSEAFF. The CDR3 bases are TGTGCCAGCAGTTGGGGTGATCCAAGGGGCTCTGAAGCTTTCTTT.